These 23 T cell receptor beta chains were sequenced from one sample in a study of blood T cell repertoires in COVID-19. Clones were sequenced by immunoSEQ multiplex PCR, and TCRdb holds only the in-frame ones, with some missing. Here the sample spans over 150,000 clones, approximately 86% being singletons. Input material: peripheral blood. Every receptor here comes from a man aged 55-75 years with COVID-19, enrolled during active disease.

The CDR3 here is CASSFQGGETQYF. CDR3 in DNA: TGTGCCAGCAGTTTTCAGGGAGGAGAGACCCAGTACTTC. This chain joins TRBV7-9 and TRBJ2-5, with D perhaps TRBD2 (6 bases). The CDR3 sequence is 13 residues long. Germline loops: CDR1 SEHNR, CDR2 FQNEAQ (reference sequence). Trimming cost V 6 bases and J 4 bases, with 12 bases left between them.

This clone was seen just once. The chain uses TRBV6-4 and TRBJ1-1; maybe TRBD1 (5 bases). V dropped 4 bases and J dropped 4 bases, with 13 bases sitting between them. Germline V gene data show CDR1 as MRHNA and CDR2 as SNTAGT. This CDR3 is built from 14 residues. CDR3 region: CASSAERQSTEAFF. CDR3 DNA: TGTGCCAGCAGTGCAGAAAGACAGTCCACTGAAGCTTTCTTT.

The chain couples TRBV2 to TRBJ2-6; 9 nucleotides align to TRBD1. CDR3 length equals 16 residues. From germline, CDR1 is SNHLY and CDR2 FYNNEI. Trimming cost V 8 bases and J 0 bases; bases outside gene matches: 5. CDR3 sequence reads: CASGDRASSGANVLTF. In DNA form, the CDR3 reads TGTGCCAGCGGGGACAGGGCGAGCTCTGGGGCCAACGTCCTGACTTTC.

The chain carries TRBV19 and TRBJ2-1; 10 bases match TRBD2. From germline, CDR1 is LNHDA and CDR2 SQIVND (reference sequence). This CDR3 comprises 17 residues. J was trimmed by 0 bases and V by 3 bases; bases with no gene match: 5. The CDR3 spells CASSIPSGSNSYNEQFF. CDR3 nucleotides: TGTGCCAGTAGTATCCCTAGCGGGAGTAACTCCTACAATGAGCAGTTCTTC.

The V call is TRBV9, the J call TRBJ1-3, with 7 nucleotides matching TRBD1. The CDR3 is 18 residues long. Germline trimming cut 3 bases from V and 0 bases from J; bases unmatched to any gene: 12. Germline loops: CDR1 SGDLS, CDR2 YYNGEE. The CDR3 reads CASSAGTDYFPSGNTIYF. The CDR3, as DNA: TGTGCCAGCAGCGCCGGGACAGATTACTTCCCCTCTGGAAACACCATATATTTT.

This sequence joins TRBV14 and TRBJ2-1; the D gene is possibly TRBD1 (7 bases). CDR3 length: 14 amino acids. V lost 5 bases to trimming and J lost 7 bases, with 15 bases between them. Germline lookup yields CDR1 SGHDN and CDR2 FVKESK. CDR3 loop: CASSDQGGRNEQFF. DNA of the CDR3: TGTGCCAGCAGCGATCAGGGGGGACGGAATGAGCAGTTCTTC.

The chain recombines TRBV18 with TRBJ2-3; possible D gene TRBD2, 6 bases. The CDR3 runs to 16 residues. The germline gives CDR1 KGHSH, CDR2 LQKENI. Trimming left V 5 bases short and J 1 base short, with 16 bases between. CDR3 sequence reads: CASSSGRTVGTDTQYF. As DNA, the CDR3 is TGTGCCAGCTCAAGCGGGCGCACCGTCGGCACAGATACGCAGTATTTT.

This chain connects TRBV7-3 to TRBJ2-1; TRBD1 aligns across 8 bases. With 5 bases clipped from V and 8 bases from J, the junction kept 11 bases outside the gene matches. Looked up from germline, CDR1 is SGHTA and CDR2 is FQGTGA. The CDR3 length is 15 residues. DNA for the CDR3: TGTGCCAGCAGCGAGACAGGGGACCGAGACGATGAGCAGTTCTTC. Its translation: CASSETGDRDDEQFF.

This chain connects TRBV10-3 to TRBJ2-3; 7 bases line up with TRBD2. The CDR3 loop spans 15 amino acids. The V segment lost 5 bases and the J segment 0 bases; nucleotides outside the gene matches: 5. CDR1 ENHRY and CDR2 SYGVKD come from the germline V gene. In DNA, the CDR3 is TGTGCCATCAGTTCTAGCGGTACGAGCACAGATACGCAGTATTTT. Encoded protein: CAISSSGTSTDTQYF.

The chain recombines TRBV29-1 with TRBJ2-1; the D gene is possibly TRBD1 (6 bases). Germline loops: CDR1 SQVTM, CDR2 ANQGSEA. V was shortened by 0 bases and J by 8 bases, with 11 bases between the two germline ends. This CDR3 region has 13 residues. The CDR3 region has the DNA TGCAGCGTTGAAGACAGGGGAAGGTATGAGCAGTTCTTC. It yields the protein CSVEDRGRYEQFF.

This clone was counted a single time. This chain links TRBV20-1 with TRBJ2-5, with a possible D match to TRBD2 (5 bases). Germline values: CDR1 DFQATT, CDR2 SNEGSKA (reference sequence). The CDR3 is 11 residues long. CDR3 nucleotide sequence: TGCAGCTCCCCGGAGGTTGAGACCCAGTACTTC. Its translation: CSSPEVETQYF.

This chain joins TRBV30 and TRBJ1-1, with D unresolved. Deletions cut 2 bases from V and 3 bases from J, with 16 bases between. The germline V gene has CDR1 GTSNPN and CDR2 SVGIG (reference sequence). This CDR3 is 15 amino acids long. This CDR3 is CAWSPPDREYTEAFF. CDR3 sequence (DNA): TGTGCCTGGAGTCCTCCTGATAGAGAGTACACTGAAGCTTTCTTT.

The gene calls are TRBV20-1 and TRBJ1-2, with D unresolved. The CDR3 covers 13 residues. Looked up from germline, CDR1 is DFQATT and CDR2 is SNEGSKA (reference sequence). V gave up 3 bases and J gave up 6 bases, with 14 bases separating them. The CDR3 DNA is TGCAGTGCTAGTCCTCAGAAGTATGATGGCTACACCTTC. Protein product: CSASPQKYDGYTF.

This chain links TRBV7-8 with TRBJ2-7; 9 positions agree with TRBD2. The trim removed 5 bases at V and 1 base at J, leaving 6 bases unmatched. This CDR3 is built from 15 residues. In germline, CDR1 is SGHVS, CDR2 FQNEAQ. For the CDR3, the DNA is TGTGCCAGCAGCCGACCCGGACTAGCGTCCTACGAGCAGTACTTC. Residues: CASSRPGLASYEQYF.

The V gene is TRBV14, the J gene TRBJ2-7; 14 nucleotides agree with TRBD2. Germline V lookup: CDR1 SGHDN, CDR2 FVKESK. The CDR3 is 15 residues long. The J segment lost 5 bases and the V segment lost 4 bases, leaving 4 bases of the junction unmatched. The CDR3, as DNA: TGTGCCAGCAGCCGCGGGACTAGCGGGAGAAACGAGCAGTACTTC. It specifies CASSRGTSGRNEQYF. Supplemented by reference TRBV14 and TRBJ2-7, the full variable domain reads EAGVTQFPSHSVIEKGQTVTLRCDPISGHDNLYWYRRVMGKEIKFLLHFVKESKQDESGMPNNRFLAERTGGTYSTLKVQPAELEDSGVYFCASSRGTSGRNEQYFGPGTRLTVT.

The chain joins TRBV15 to TRBJ2-5; TRBD1 might be the D (6 bases). CDR3 length equals 15 residues. Trimming removed 0 bases at V and 5 bases at J, with 13 bases between. Per germline, CDR1 LNHNV and CDR2 YYDKDF (reference sequence). CDR3 loop: CATSRDRVQGETQYF. Here the CDR3 DNA reads TGTGCCACCAGCAGAGATCGTGTCCAGGGGGAGACCCAGTACTTC.

This chain connects TRBV7-3 to TRBJ1-1, with D possibly matching TRBD1 (6 bases). CDR1 SGHTA and CDR2 FQGTGA come from the germline V gene. V lost 5 bases and J 6 bases, leaving 13 bases between the germline ends. The CDR3 covers 13 residues. CDR3 in amino acids: CASSPTGQSEAFF. CDR3 nucleotides: TGTGCCAGCAGCCCCACCGGACAGTCTGAAGCTTTCTTT.

The genes are TRBV6-5 and TRBJ1-2; TRBD1 agrees at 9 bases. V shed 7 bases and J 6 bases; nucleotides not matched to a gene: 6. This CDR3 has 13 amino acids. The V gene's germline CDR1 is MNHEY and CDR2 SVGAGI. For the CDR3, the DNA is TGTGCCAGCATATGGAGACAGGGGGATGGCTACACCTTC. Its protein product is CASIWRQGDGYTF.

The rearrangement joins TRBV5-6 to TRBJ1-6; D is ambiguous. The CDR3 extends over 16 amino acids. The germline CDR1 and CDR2 sequences are SGHDT and YYEEEE. V was shortened by 0 bases and J by 10 bases, with 17 bases between the two germline ends. The CDR3 spells CASSLGAPSGGSPLHF. The CDR3 DNA is TGTGCCAGCAGCTTGGGGGCCCCATCAGGCGGGTCACCCCTCCACTTT.

This clone was counted once. The chain is built from TRBV7-3 and TRBJ1-1; 8 bases fit TRBD1. This CDR3 region has 12 residues. Germline V CDR1 and CDR2: SGHTA, FQGTGA. The junction had 0 bases not matched to a gene; V was cut back by 5 bases and J by 4 bases. The CDR3 here is CASSTGGTEAFF. The CDR3 DNA follows: TGTGCCAGCAGCACAGGGGGCACTGAAGCTTTCTTT.

This rearrangement joins TRBV19 to TRBJ1-5, with 7 bases fitting TRBD1. CDR1 LNHDA and CDR2 SQIVND come from the germline V gene (reference sequence). The CDR3 is 13 residues long. Trimming removed 5 bases from V and 5 bases from J; junction bases left unmatched: 3. In DNA, the CDR3 is TGTGCCAGTAGTCCGCAGGGGGATCAGCCCCAGCATTTT. It encodes CASSPQGDQPQHF. Supplemented by reference TRBV19 and TRBJ1-5, the full variable domain reads DGGITQSPKYLFRKEGQNVTLSCEQNLNHDAMYWYRQDPGQGLRLIYYSQIVNDFQKGDIAEGYSVSREKKESFPLTVTSAQKNPTAFYLCASSPQGDQPQHFGDGTRLSIL.

The table lists this clone with a count of one. The chain joins TRBV18 to TRBJ2-5; the match to TRBD1 covers 7 bases. The J segment lost 1 base and the V segment lost 2 bases, leaving 1 base of the junction unmatched. Per the germline V gene, CDR1 is KGHSH and CDR2 is LQKENI. This CDR3 spans 14 amino acids. Here the CDR3 DNA reads TGTGCCAGCTCACCAGGGACAGTCCAAGAGACCCAGTACTTC. Translated, it gives CASSPGTVQETQYF.

This chain links TRBV28 with TRBJ2-1, with D possibly TRBD1 on 6 matching bases. Per germline, CDR1 MDHEN and CDR2 SYDVKM. Trimming removed 8 bases from V and 0 bases from J, with 14 bases in between. The CDR3 totals 15 residues. CDR3 loop: CASDGQGSSYNEQFF. For the CDR3, the DNA is TGTGCCAGCGACGGGCAGGGGAGCTCCTACAATGAGCAGTTCTTC.